This TCR beta chain was recovered during a study of blood T cell repertoires in COVID-19. Study context: Collection of acute and convalescent COVID-19 samples took place in the United States, Italy and Spain.

The CDR3 sequence is 16 residues long. Germline CDR1 reads KGHSY; CDR2 reads FQNENV. Trimming stripped 3 bases from V and 0 bases from J, with 12 bases between. Exposed enrollees had met someone with a PCR-confirmed or clinician-diagnosed COVID-19 case at some point within the 2 weeks before study entry. Assay: immunoSEQ multiplex PCR; the TCRdb copy retains only in-frame clones and omits some. The sample consists of approximately 400,000 clones, about 89% of them appearing once. Input material: PBMCs or T cells enriched from blood (not recorded which). This sequence originates from a woman between 35 and 50 years old who had been exposed to COVID-19. The chain is built from TRBV16 and TRBJ1-3; D remains ambiguous. CDR3 region: CASSQRGRISGNTIYF. The CDR3 DNA is TGTGCCAGCAGCCAGCGCGGCCGAATCTCTGGAAACACCATATATTTT. The complete variable domain, with remaining parts taken from reference TRBV16 and TRBJ1-3, reads GEEVAQTPKHLVRGEGQKAKLYCAPIKGHSYVFWYQQVLKNEFKFLISFQNENVFDETGMPKERFSAKCLPNSPCSLEIQATKLEDSAVYFCASSQRGRISGNTIYFGEGSWLTVV.